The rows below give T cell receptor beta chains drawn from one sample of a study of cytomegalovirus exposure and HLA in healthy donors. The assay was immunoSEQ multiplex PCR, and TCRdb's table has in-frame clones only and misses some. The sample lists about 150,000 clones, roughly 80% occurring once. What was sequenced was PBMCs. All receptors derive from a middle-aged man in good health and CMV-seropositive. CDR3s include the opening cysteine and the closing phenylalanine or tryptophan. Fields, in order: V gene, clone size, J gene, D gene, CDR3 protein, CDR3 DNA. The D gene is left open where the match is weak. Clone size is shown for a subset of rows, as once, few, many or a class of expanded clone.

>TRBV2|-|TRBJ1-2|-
CASREGLYGYTF
TGTGCCAGCAGGGAGGGCCTCTATGGCTACACCTTC
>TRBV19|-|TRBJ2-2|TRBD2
CASSSVVLAGGHGELFF
TGTGCCAGTAGTAGTGTCGTACTAGCGGGAGGGCACGGGGAGCTGTTTTTT
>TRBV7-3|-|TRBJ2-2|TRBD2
CASSFRSGSKGGELFF
TGTGCCAGCAGCTTCCGTAGCGGGAGCAAGGGCGGGGAGCTGTTTTTT
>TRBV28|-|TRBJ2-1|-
CASSNAGLGSEQFF
TGTGCCAGCAGTAACGCCGGTTTGGGGAGCGAGCAGTTCTTC
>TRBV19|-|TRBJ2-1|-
CASSTDRSSYNEQFF
TGTGCCAGTAGTACCGACAGGAGCTCCTACAATGAGCAGTTCTTC
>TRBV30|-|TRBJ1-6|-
CACPGSTSYNSPLHF
TGTGCCTGCCCCGGTAGCACCTCCTATAATTCACCCCTCCACTTT
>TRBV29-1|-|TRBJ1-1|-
CSVEVQQNTEAFF
TGCAGCGTTGAGGTACAGCAGAACACTGAAGCTTTCTTT
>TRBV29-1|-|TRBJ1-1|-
CSGGRLMNTEAFF
TGCAGTGGGGGCAGACTCATGAACACTGAAGCTTTCTTT
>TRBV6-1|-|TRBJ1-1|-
CASRFTGRKNTEAFF
TGTGCCAGCAGATTTACGGGTCGGAAGAACACTGAAGCTTTCTTT
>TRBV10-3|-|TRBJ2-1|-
CAISEPGGGREQFF
TGTGCCATCAGTGAGCCCGGAGGAGGGCGTGAGCAGTTCTTC
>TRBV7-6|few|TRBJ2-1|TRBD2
CASSPSTSVAEQFF
TGTGCCAGCAGCCCGTCAACTAGCGTCGCTGAGCAGTTCTTC
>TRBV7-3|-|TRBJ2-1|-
CASSLRDGSNEQFF
TGTGCCAGCAGCTTACGAGACGGGAGCAATGAGCAGTTCTTC
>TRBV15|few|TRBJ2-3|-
CATSYDVGWVRGRSTDTQYF
TGTGCCACCAGCTACGACGTTGGTTGGGTGAGAGGGAGGAGCACAGATACGCAGTATTTT
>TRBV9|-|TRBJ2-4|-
CASSSGFFQYF
TGTGCCAGCAGCTCAGGTTTCTTTCAGTACTTC
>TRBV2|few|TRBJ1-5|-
CASSGGNQPQHF
TGTGCCAGCAGCGGGGGGAATCAGCCCCAGCATTTT
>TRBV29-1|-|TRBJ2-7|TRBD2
CSVDSLAGAEQYF
TGCAGCGTTGACTCGCTAGCGGGAGCCGAGCAGTACTTC
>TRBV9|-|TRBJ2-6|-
CASSGQQASGANVLTF
TGTGCCAGCAGCGGACAACAAGCCTCTGGGGCCAACGTCCTGACTTTC
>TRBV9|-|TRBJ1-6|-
CASSLNQGKSPLHF
TGTGCCAGCTCCCTAAACCAGGGGAAATCACCCCTCCACTTT
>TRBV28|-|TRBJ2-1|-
CASSLELEQFF
TGTGCCAGCAGTTTAGAGCTAGAGCAGTTCTTC
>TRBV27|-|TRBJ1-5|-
CASSAFPGGGQPQHF
TGTGCCAGCAGTGCCTTCCCTGGGGGCGGTCAGCCCCAGCATTTT
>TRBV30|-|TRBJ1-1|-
CAWSVAQPRGNTEAFF
TGTGCCTGGAGTGTAGCCCAACCCAGGGGGAACACTGAAGCTTTCTTT
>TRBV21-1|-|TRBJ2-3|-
CASSKAQRFTDTQYF
TGTGCCAGCAGCAAAGCCCAGCGCTTTACAGATACGCAGTATTTT
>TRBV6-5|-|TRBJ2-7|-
CASFSRVTYEQYF
TGTGCCAGCTTTTCGAGGGTTACCTACGAGCAGTACTTC
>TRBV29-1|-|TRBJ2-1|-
CSVEDSGEAYNEQFF
TGCAGCGTTGAAGATTCGGGAGAGGCCTACAATGAGCAGTTCTTC
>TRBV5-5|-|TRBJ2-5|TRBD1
CASSPGTGQETQYF
TGTGCCAGCAGCCCCGGGACAGGGCAAGAGACCCAGTACTTC
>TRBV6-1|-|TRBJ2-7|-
CASTSGDTLREQYF
TGTGCCAGCACCTCAGGGGACACCCTACGCGAGCAGTACTTC
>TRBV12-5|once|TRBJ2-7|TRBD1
CASGLATGTASDYEQYF
TGTGCTAGTGGTTTGGCCACCGGGACAGCGTCCGACTACGAGCAGTACTTC
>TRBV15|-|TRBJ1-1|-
CATSGRAFF
TGTGCCACCAGCGGTCGGGCTTTCTTT
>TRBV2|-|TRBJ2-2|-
CASSEARGNTGELFF
TGTGCCAGCAGTGAAGCGCGGGGTAACACCGGGGAGCTGTTTTTT
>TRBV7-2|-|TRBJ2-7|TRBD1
CASSPPGGDEQYF
TGTGCCAGCAGCCCCCCAGGGGGCGACGAGCAGTACTTC
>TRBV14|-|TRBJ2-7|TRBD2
CASSLRTSGSTYEQYF
TGTGCCAGCAGCCTTCGGACTAGCGGGAGTACCTACGAGCAGTACTTC
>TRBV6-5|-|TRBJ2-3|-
CASSSFYMQYF
TGTGCCAGCAGTTCTTTTTATATGCAGTATTTT
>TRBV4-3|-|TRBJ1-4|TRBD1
CASSLSPGQGTEKLFF
TGCGCCAGCAGCCTTTCACCGGGACAGGGGACAGAAAAACTGTTTTTT
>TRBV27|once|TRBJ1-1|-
CASSSGQPNTEAFF
TGTGCCAGCAGTTCGGGACAACCGAACACTGAAGCTTTCTTT
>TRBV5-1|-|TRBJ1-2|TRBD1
CASSEDRGNGYTF
TGCGCCAGCAGTGAGGACAGGGGAAATGGCTACACCTTC
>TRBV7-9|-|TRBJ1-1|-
CASSDRQRNMNTEAFF
TGTGCCAGCAGCGACAGACAGAGAAACATGAACACTGAAGCTTTCTTT
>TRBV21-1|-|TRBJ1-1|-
CASSKGVGGGTEAFF
-
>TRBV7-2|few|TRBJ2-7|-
CASSLRSRGSYEQYF
TGTGCCAGCAGCTTAAGGTCCAGGGGAAGCTACGAGCAGTACTTC
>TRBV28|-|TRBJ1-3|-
CASSLESGFSGNTIYF
TGTGCCAGCAGTTTAGAATCAGGGTTCTCTGGAAACACCATATATTTT
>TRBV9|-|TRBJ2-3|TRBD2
CASSVDKREGHYTQYF
TGTGCCAGCAGCGTAGACAAGCGGGAGGGCCACTATACGCAGTATTTT
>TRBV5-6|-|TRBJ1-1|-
CASSPGGRLSMNTEAFF
TGTGCCAGCAGCCCTGGGGGCCGACTCTCAATGAACACTGAAGCTTTCTTT
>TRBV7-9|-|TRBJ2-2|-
CASSLAGDTGELFF
TGTGCCAGCAGCTTAGCAGGAGACACCGGGGAGCTGTTTTTT
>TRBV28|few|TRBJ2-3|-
CASSPGGAVSTDTQYF
TGTGCCAGCAGCCCCGGCGGAGCGGTTAGCACAGATACGCAGTATTTT
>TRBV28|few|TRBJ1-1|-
CATHRGLNTEAFF
TGTGCCACCCATAGGGGGTTGAACACTGAAGCTTTCTTT
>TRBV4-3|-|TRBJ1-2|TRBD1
CASSQDNRGLGYTF
TGCGCCAGCAGCCAAGATAACAGGGGGCTTGGCTACACCTTC
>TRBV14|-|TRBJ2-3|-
CASSLTQGFTDTQYF
TGTGCCAGCAGCCTTACACAGGGCTTCACAGATACGCAGTATTTT
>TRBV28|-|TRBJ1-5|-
CASSLVGQRDQPQHF
TGTGCCAGCAGTTTAGTCGGACAGAGAGATCAGCCCCAGCATTTT
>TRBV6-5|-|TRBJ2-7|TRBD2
CASSGRTSTDEQYF
TGTGCCAGCAGTGGTAGGACTAGCACCGACGAGCAGTACTTC
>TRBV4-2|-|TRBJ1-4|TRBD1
CASSRQGGEKLFF
TGTGCCAGCAGTCGACAGGGAGGTGAAAAACTGTTTTTT
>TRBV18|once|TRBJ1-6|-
CASSPPPTTNNSPLHF
TGTGCCAGCTCACCACCTCCAACAACGAATAATTCACCCCTCCACTTT
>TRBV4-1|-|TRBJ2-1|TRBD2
CASSQDTSSGRARNEQFF
TGCGCCAGCAGCCAAGATACTTCGTCAGGGAGGGCCCGGAATGAGCAGTTCTTC
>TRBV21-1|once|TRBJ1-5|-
CASSKAGTGATARREVHQPQHF
TGTGCCAGCAGCAAAGCAGGGACAGGAGCCACCGCCCGCAGGGAAGTGCATCAGCCCCAGCATTTT
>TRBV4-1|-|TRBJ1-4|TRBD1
CASSRPTGGNEKLFF
TGCGCCAGCAGCCGCCCGACAGGGGGGAATGAAAAACTGTTTTTT
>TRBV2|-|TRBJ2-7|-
CASKTDRGPYEQYF
TGTGCCAGCAAGACCGACCGCGGCCCCTACGAGCAGTACTTC
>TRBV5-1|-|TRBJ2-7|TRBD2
CASSPSGGQAYEQYF
TGCGCCAGCAGCCCTAGCGGGGGGCAGGCGTACGAGCAGTACTTC
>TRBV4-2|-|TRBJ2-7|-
CASSQGGDSREQYF
TGTGCCAGCAGCCAAGGGGGGGACTCCCGGGAGCAGTACTTC
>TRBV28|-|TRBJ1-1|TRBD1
CASSLPYGQGNTEAFF
TGTGCCAGCAGTTTACCTTACGGACAGGGGAACACTGAAGCTTTCTTT